This is a list of T cell receptor beta chains from one sample in a study of Graves' ophthalmopathy and Graves' hyperthyroidism. TCRdb recomputed calls from the multiplex PCR reads with MiXCR, one row per CDR3 protein. The data contain about 1.1 million distinct CDR3 sequences, about 40% of them singletons. The sequenced sample was peripheral blood or thyroid tissue (not recorded which). The source of these receptors is an adult man with Graves' hyperthyroidism. The CDR3 runs from the conserved cysteine through the conserved F or W. The D gene is left open where the match is weak. Only some rows state a clone size, as once, few, many or a class for expanded clones.

size,D,V,J,CDR3,DNA
few,-,TRBV5-1,TRBJ2-5,CASTFQSGPQETQYF,TGCGCCAGCACCTTTCAGTCGGGGCCACAAGAGACCCAGTACTTC
few,-,TRBV6-1,TRBJ2-7,CASTWSSYEQYF,TGTGCCAGCACATGGAGTTCGTACGAGCAGTACTTC
many,-,TRBV9,TRBJ1-5,CASSVEQGNQPQHF,TGTGCCAGCAGCGTTGAACAGGGAAATCAGCCCCAGCATTTT
many,-,TRBV12-3/TRBV12-4,TRBJ1-1,CASSLTVGGMNTEAFF,TGTGCCAGCAGTTTAACGGTTGGGGGGATGAACACTGAAGCTTTCTTT
few,-,TRBV29-1,TRBJ2-6,CSVARQGANVLTF,TGCAGCGTTGCGAGGCAGGGGGCCAACGTCCTGACTTTC
-,-,TRBV19,TRBJ1-2,CASSKGQNYGYTF,TGTGCCAGTAGTAAAGGACAGAACTATGGCTACACCTTC
-,-,TRBV9,TRBJ1-4,CASSVATRGGDEKLFF,TGTGCCAGCAGCGTAGCTACCAGGGGCGGGGATGAAAAACTGTTTTTT
many,-,TRBV10-2,TRBJ1-2,CASSESGRQGYGYTF,TGCGCCAGCAGTGAGTCGGGCAGGCAGGGCTATGGCTACACCTTC
-,-,TRBV15,TRBJ1-5,CATSAGPDQPQHF,TGTGCCACCAGCGCGGGTCCAGATCAGCCCCAGCATTTT
-,-,TRBV2,TRBJ1-5,CASSLGSAPGPQHF,TGTGCCAGCAGTCTCGGGTCAGCCCCAGGGCCCCAGCATTTT
many,-,TRBV20-1,TRBJ1-5,CSARDFAYGQPQHF,TGCAGTGCTAGAGATTTTGCGTACGGGCAGCCCCAGCATTTT
many,TRBD1,TRBV7-2,TRBJ1-5,CASSPGGGGGLMPQHF,TGTGCCAGCAGTCCAGGGGGCGGCGGTGGACTGATGCCCCAGCATTTT
-,-,TRBV10-3,TRBJ1-5,CAISEWSYSNQPQHF,TGTGCCATCAGTGAGTGGTCTTATAGCAATCAGCCCCAGCATTTT
many,-,TRBV7-3,TRBJ1-4,CASSLTGGAGEKLFF,TGTGCCAGCAGCTTAACTGGCGGGGCTGGTGAAAAACTGTTTTTT
-,-,TRBV9,TRBJ1-2,CASSWAWRGVRYGYTF,TGCGCCAGCAGCTGGGCATGGCGGGGGGTGAGATATGGCTACACCTTC
many,TRBD1,TRBV5-1,TRBJ2-7,CASSPGQGTKGYEQYF,TGCGCCAGCAGCCCGGGACAGGGTACAAAGGGCTACGAGCAGTACTTC
-,-,TRBV12-3/TRBV12-4,TRBJ2-6,CASSVISGANVLTF,TGTGCCAGCTCGGTAATCTCTGGGGCCAACGTCCTGACTTTC
-,TRBD2,TRBV2,TRBJ2-5,CASGLAGAETQYF,TGTGCCAGCGGACTAGCGGGGGCAGAGACCCAGTACTTC
-,-,TRBV9,TRBJ2-5,CASSVSSGPQETQYF,TGTGCCAGCAGCGTTAGTTCAGGGCCGCAAGAGACCCAGTACTTC
-,-,TRBV11-2,TRBJ1-5,CASSLMGFSNQPQHF,TGTGCCAGCAGCTTGATGGGGTTTAGCAATCAGCCCCAGCATTTT
-,-,TRBV4-1,TRBJ2-5,CASSQVFGRETQYF,TGCGCCAGCAGCCAAGTTTTCGGCAGGGAGACCCAGTACTTC
-,-,TRBV29-1,TRBJ1-1,CSVEIGYTEAFF,TGCAGCGTTGAAATCGGGTACACTGAAGCTTTCTTT
many,-,TRBV6-6,TRBJ1-4,CASTADEKLFF,TGTGCCAGCACGGCGGATGAAAAACTGTTTTTT
-,-,TRBV15,TRBJ2-7,CATSRYRSSYEQYF,TGTGCCACCAGCAGATATAGGAGCTCCTACGAGCAGTACTTC